The following is a TCR beta chain sequence with its context. What it binds is not known. The archived tumor blocks came from patients without neoadjuvant therapy before resection. The data originate from a study of CXCR4 blockade with PD-1 therapy in pancreatic cancer. Per germline, CDR1 LNHDA and CDR2 SQIVND (reference sequence). The CDR3 extends over 12 amino acids. Trimming shortened V by 4 bases and J by 5 bases, and 8 bases separated the two germline ends. The study's findings and limits: Convergent selection by common tumor antigens was suggested by nucleotide rearrangement counts. Tumors were clonally expanded, mean approximately 0.14 versus 0.053 in healthy blood. Antigen-specificity overlap of convergent dominant clones remained unconfirmed.

TCRdb's copy holds only in-frame clones and misses some; the assay was immunoSEQ multiplex PCR. Found here are about 800 clones, over 40% of them singletons; the top ten hold approximately 6%. The chain recombines TRBV19 with TRBJ2-5; D uncertain. The sequencing input was tumor tissue. The sequence was obtained from a human donor with pancreatic ductal adenocarcinoma. CDR3 nucleotide sequence: TGTGCCAGTAGTAATCTCGGGGAGACCCAGTACTTC. The encoded protein is CASSNLGETQYF. Variable domain in full (rest from reference TRBV19 and TRBJ2-5): DGGITQSPKYLFRKEGQNVTLSCEQNLNHDAMYWYRQDPGQGLRLIYYSQIVNDFQKGDIAEGYSVSREKKESFPLTVTSAQKNPTAFYLCASSNLGETQYFGPGTRLLVL.